The sequence of this T cell receptor beta chain was determined in a study of blood T cells in healthy people across ages. Roughly 10 milliliters of peripheral blood were drawn from each donor into EDTA-treated tubes. Total RNA was extracted at no less than 6 micrograms per sample. Overall study findings and caveats: The percentage of naive T cells correlated strongly with TCR beta diversity. Age showed a roughly linear inverse relationship with TCR beta diversity per million T cells.

A remark on this clonotype: The antigen remains undetermined.

The CDR3 runs to 16 residues. The V gene end was trimmed by 5 bases and the J gene end by 1 base; junction bases not matched to a gene: 5. Germline V CDR1 and CDR2: SGHNT, YENEEA. A sample-barcoded 5' primer and a J-beta primer mix were used in a second PCR of roughly 6 to 11 cycles. Using its own MiXCR run on the 5' RACE reads, TCRdb lists one record per CDR3 protein. The table records 1.8 million or so distinct CDR3 sequences, about 39% of them present only once. This sequence joins TRBV11-3 and TRBJ2-3, with TRBD2 identical over 11 bases. Sequencing was carried out using blood. The origin of this receptor is a human donor in good health. This CDR3 is CASSRGTSGRTDTQYF. Here the CDR3 DNA reads TGTGCCAGCAGCCGCGGGACTAGCGGACGCACAGATACGCAGTATTTT.